The rows below give T cell receptor beta chains drawn from one sample of a study of identical twins. TCRdb re-called the 5' RACE reads with MiXCR, one entry per CDR3 protein. The sample has roughly 540,000 distinct CDR3 sequences; roughly a fifth are singletons. The same sample was also used in a study of T cells expressing NK-cell markers.

Sequences were obtained from CD4+ T cells sorted from blood. Receptors originate from a woman between 18 and 29 years old in good health. Both conserved end residues are part of each CDR3. D genes are given only for firm matches. Size is omitted from some rows. Given values are once, few, many or a class for expanded clones.

D gene: TRBD1; clone size: -; J gene: TRBJ2-5; V gene: TRBV5-1; CDR3 DNA: TGCGCCAGCAGCACGGACAGGCAAGAGACCCAGTACTTC; CDR3 protein: CASSTDRQETQYF
D gene: -; clone size: -; J gene: TRBJ1-5; V gene: TRBV6-5; CDR3 DNA: TGTGCCAGCAGTTACGACAGTCGAAATCAGCCCCAGCATTTT; CDR3 protein: CASSYDSRNQPQHF
D gene: TRBD2; clone size: few; J gene: TRBJ2-1; V gene: TRBV6-5; CDR3 DNA: TGTGCCAGCAGTTACTCCCTCGCGGGGGGGACCCTCTACAATGAGCAGTTCTTC; CDR3 protein: CASSYSLAGGTLYNEQFF
D gene: -; clone size: few; J gene: TRBJ1-1; V gene: TRBV12-3/TRBV12-4; CDR3 DNA: TGTGCCAGCAGGTCTATACTGAACACTGAAGCTTTCTTT; CDR3 protein: CASRSILNTEAFF
D gene: -; clone size: few; J gene: TRBJ1-1; V gene: TRBV10-2; CDR3 DNA: TGCGCCAGCAGCATAGGGACTGAGGGTCGAGCTTTCTTT; CDR3 protein: CASSIGTEGRAFF
D gene: -; clone size: few; J gene: TRBJ1-6; V gene: TRBV10-3; CDR3 DNA: TGTGCCATCAGCGCTAGCGCGACCAATTCACCCCTCCACTTT; CDR3 protein: CAISASATNSPLHF
D gene: -; clone size: many; J gene: TRBJ1-1; V gene: TRBV6-1; CDR3 DNA: TGTGCCAGCAATCCCGTGGGGCAGAACACTGAAGCTTTCTTT; CDR3 protein: CASNPVGQNTEAFF
D gene: TRBD1; clone size: many; J gene: TRBJ1-6; V gene: TRBV6-5; CDR3 DNA: TGTGCCAGCAGTTACTCGATCAGGGGGGTACGTCCCCTCCACTTT; CDR3 protein: CASSYSIRGVRPLHF
D gene: -; clone size: -; J gene: TRBJ2-2; V gene: TRBV29-1; CDR3 DNA: TGCAGCGTTGAGGCCGGGGAGCTGTTTTTT; CDR3 protein: CSVEAGELFF
D gene: -; clone size: few; J gene: TRBJ1-1; V gene: TRBV29-1; CDR3 DNA: TGCAGCGGTGGGACCCTGAACACTGAAGCTTTCTTT; CDR3 protein: CSGGTLNTEAFF
D gene: -; clone size: few; J gene: TRBJ2-3; V gene: TRBV18; CDR3 DNA: TGTGCCAGCTCACGGGAGGTAGCGGCAGATACGCAGTATTTT; CDR3 protein: CASSREVAADTQYF
D gene: -; clone size: few; J gene: TRBJ2-7; V gene: TRBV2; CDR3 DNA: TGTGCCAGCACGCCAGAGTCCGGAGGAAACTACGAGCAGTACTTC; CDR3 protein: CASTPESGGNYEQYF
D gene: TRBD1; clone size: -; J gene: TRBJ1-2; V gene: TRBV10-3; CDR3 DNA: TGTGCCACCCTGGGACAGGCAATTAACTATGGCTACACCTTC; CDR3 protein: CATLGQAINYGYTF
D gene: -; clone size: -; J gene: TRBJ2-7; V gene: TRBV20-1; CDR3 DNA: TGCAGTGCTACCCACGCCCTCGGCGTCCTCTCCTACGAGCAGTACTTC; CDR3 protein: CSATHALGVLSYEQYF
D gene: -; clone size: many; J gene: TRBJ1-1; V gene: TRBV25-1; CDR3 DNA: TGTGCCAGCAGGAACCGAGAGGGGGCTTTCTTT; CDR3 protein: CASRNREGAFF
D gene: -; clone size: -; J gene: TRBJ2-2; V gene: TRBV9; CDR3 DNA: TGTGCCAGCAGCGTAGTAGACAGCACCGGGGAGCTGTTTTTT; CDR3 protein: CASSVVDSTGELFF
D gene: TRBD1; clone size: few; J gene: TRBJ1-2; V gene: TRBV18; CDR3 DNA: TGTGCCAGCTCAGGATTCGGACAGGGAGGCTACACCTTC; CDR3 protein: CASSGFGQGGYTF
D gene: -; clone size: -; J gene: TRBJ2-7; V gene: TRBV20-1; CDR3 DNA: TGCAGTGCTGGAAGACTAGAAGGGTCCTACGAGCAGTACTTC; CDR3 protein: CSAGRLEGSYEQYF
D gene: -; clone size: -; J gene: TRBJ1-2; V gene: TRBV20-1; CDR3 DNA: TGCAGAGTCCTAACAGGGAACGGTGGCTACACCTTC; CDR3 protein: CRVLTGNGGYTF
D gene: TRBD2; clone size: -; J gene: TRBJ2-1; V gene: TRBV7-2; CDR3 DNA: TGTGCCAGCAGCAATTCGGTACTAGCGGGTGAGCAGTTCTTC; CDR3 protein: CASSNSVLAGEQFF
D gene: TRBD2; clone size: few; J gene: TRBJ2-3; V gene: TRBV20-1; CDR3 DNA: TGCAGTGCTATCTCTAGCGGGGGTCGCACAGATACGCAGTATTTT; CDR3 protein: CSAISSGGRTDTQYF
D gene: -; clone size: -; J gene: TRBJ2-3; V gene: TRBV6-1; CDR3 DNA: TGTGCCAGCAGTGAAGGGGATGGAAATACGCAGTATTTT; CDR3 protein: CASSEGDGNTQYF
D gene: -; clone size: many; J gene: TRBJ2-3; V gene: TRBV20-1; CDR3 DNA: TGCAGTGCTAGTAGTAGCGGCAGCACAGATACGCAGTATTTT; CDR3 protein: CSASSSGSTDTQYF
D gene: -; clone size: -; J gene: TRBJ2-1; V gene: TRBV11-2; CDR3 DNA: TGTGCCAGCAGCGCAAGGCGGGTCTATTACGATGAGCAGTTCTTC; CDR3 protein: CASSARRVYYDEQFF
D gene: -; clone size: -; J gene: TRBJ2-1; V gene: TRBV5-1; CDR3 DNA: TGCGCCAGCAGCTTGGCCGTCGTTACATTGAGTGAGCAGTTCTTC; CDR3 protein: CASSLAVVTLSEQFF
D gene: TRBD2; clone size: few; J gene: TRBJ2-5; V gene: TRBV20-1; CDR3 DNA: TGCAGTGCGAGGACTAGTACCGAGACCCAGTACTTC; CDR3 protein: CSARTSTETQYF
D gene: TRBD2; clone size: many; J gene: TRBJ2-1; V gene: TRBV7-2; CDR3 DNA: TGTGCCAGCAGCCTTAGCGGGAGCTCCTACAATGAGCAGTTCTTC; CDR3 protein: CASSLSGSSYNEQFF
D gene: -; clone size: -; J gene: TRBJ1-6; V gene: TRBV5-1; CDR3 DNA: TGCGCCAGCAGCTTTAACAGGGACTCACCCCTCCACTTT; CDR3 protein: CASSFNRDSPLHF
D gene: -; clone size: -; J gene: TRBJ2-2; V gene: TRBV3-1; CDR3 DNA: TGTGCCAGCATAGGGGCAGGGGAGCTGTTTTTT; CDR3 protein: CASIGAGELFF
D gene: TRBD2; clone size: few; J gene: TRBJ2-7; V gene: TRBV20-1; CDR3 DNA: TGCAGTGCCCCTTCCCCTAGCGGCTCCTACGAGCAGTACTTC; CDR3 protein: CSAPSPSGSYEQYF
D gene: TRBD2; clone size: few; J gene: TRBJ2-3; V gene: TRBV7-3; CDR3 DNA: TGTGCCAGCAGCCACACGGGACTACCAGATACGCAGTATTTT; CDR3 protein: CASSHTGLPDTQYF
D gene: TRBD1; clone size: -; J gene: TRBJ2-2; V gene: TRBV15; CDR3 DNA: TGTGCCACCAGCAGAGATCGGGGCAGGGGGCACGGGGAGCTGTTTTTT; CDR3 protein: CATSRDRGRGHGELFF
D gene: -; clone size: -; J gene: TRBJ1-3; V gene: TRBV7-6; CDR3 DNA: TGTGCCAGCAGCTCCCATCGGAACACCATATATTTT; CDR3 protein: CASSSHRNTIYF
D gene: -; clone size: few; J gene: TRBJ2-3; V gene: TRBV4-2; CDR3 DNA: TGTGCCAGCAGCCAAGAAAGTCAGGGCAGAAACACAGATACGCAGTATTTT; CDR3 protein: CASSQESQGRNTDTQYF
D gene: -; clone size: -; J gene: TRBJ2-3; V gene: TRBV30; CDR3 DNA: TGTGCCTGGAGTATCGGGGAGGAGGATACGCAGTATTTT; CDR3 protein: CAWSIGEEDTQYF
D gene: TRBD1; clone size: many; J gene: TRBJ2-5; V gene: TRBV20-1; CDR3 DNA: TGCAGTGCTAGGACAGGGGGCGGGGAGACCCAGTACTTC; CDR3 protein: CSARTGGGETQYF
D gene: -; clone size: few; J gene: TRBJ2-2; V gene: TRBV20-1; CDR3 DNA: TGCAGTGCTACCGACCAGGGAGCCGGGGAGCTGTTTTTT; CDR3 protein: CSATDQGAGELFF
D gene: TRBD2; clone size: -; J gene: TRBJ2-1; V gene: TRBV2; CDR3 DNA: TGTGCCAGCAGTGAAGGGAAGGGACTAGGGTTGAATGAGCAGTTCTTC; CDR3 protein: CASSEGKGLGLNEQFF
D gene: -; clone size: few; J gene: TRBJ2-1; V gene: TRBV20-1; CDR3 DNA: TGCAGTGCTCCCCCCGGGGGACCTTCCTACAATGAGCAGTTCTTC; CDR3 protein: CSAPPGGPSYNEQFF
D gene: TRBD2; clone size: -; J gene: TRBJ2-5; V gene: TRBV11-2; CDR3 DNA: TGTGCCAGCAGCTGGGGCGGGAGGGTACCCCAGTACTTC; CDR3 protein: CASSWGGRVPQYF
D gene: TRBD1; clone size: few; J gene: TRBJ1-2; V gene: TRBV5-1; CDR3 DNA: TGCGCCAGCTCGATGACGACAGGGTCTGGCTACACCTTC; CDR3 protein: CASSMTTGSGYTF
D gene: -; clone size: few; J gene: TRBJ1-5; V gene: TRBV12-3/TRBV12-4; CDR3 DNA: TGTGCCACCAAGGGATCTGCGGCGTCGCAGCCCCAGCATTTT; CDR3 protein: CATKGSAASQPQHF